The text below deals with one T cell receptor beta chain. What it recognizes is unknown. With 60 Vbeta and 13 Jbeta primers, the PCR was carried out. Authors' methods: Later analysis identified some 88 million unique TCR beta chains, about 10 million shared. The table came from immunoSEQ multiplex PCR; TCRdb's copy has only in-frame clones and leaves some out. From that table come the V and J calls and clone size; the DNA was used to work out D and trimming. The sample contains 150,000 to 200,000 clones, around 84% of which appear only once. These data are taken from a study of cytomegalovirus exposure and HLA in healthy donors. General study points: A later analysis reportedly found fewer N-insertions in an Asian-associated ancestry cluster than the approximately 660-donor mean. Equally common other TCR beta chains were less clonally expanded than HLA-associated ones, a later analysis found.

The CDR3 extends over 15 amino acids. V was clipped by 1 base and J by 5 bases, with 15 bases between them. Germline loops: CDR1 SGHAT, CDR2 FQNNGV. The V and J genes are TRBV11-2 and TRBJ2-7, with D unclear. The sequence was obtained from a man in his late teens or twenties in good health and CMV-seronegative. The sample comprised PBMCs. The CDR3 DNA reads as TGTGCCAGCAGCTTAGTGGGCCCGCCGTCCGACGAGCAGTACTTC. Residues: CASSLVGPPSDEQYF.